The 9 T cell receptor beta chains listed next were all sequenced from one sample in a study of shared clonotypes between healthy human individuals. Some clones are missing from TCRdb's copy, which holds only in-frame ones; the method was immunoSEQ multiplex PCR. The sample consists of approximately 2.1 million clones, over 85% of them appearing once. Sequencing input: naive CD4+ T cells from PBMCs. Subset denoted: CD45RA+ positively selected. The receptors derive from a man aged 18 to 29 in good health. Some clones in this sample may be carry-over from other donors' samples.

This rearrangement joins TRBV4-1 to TRBJ1-2; D is possibly TRBD1 (6 bases). V was shortened by 1 base and J by 5 bases, with 11 bases between the two germline ends. Germline V lookup: CDR1 MGHRA, CDR2 YSYEKL. The CDR3 is 14 residues long. The CDR3 protein is CASSQVEGEYGYTF. CDR3 DNA: TGCGCCAGCAGCCAAGTCGAGGGGGAATATGGCTACACCTTC.

The rearrangement joins TRBV19 to TRBJ1-1, with TRBD1 matching 8 bases. The CDR3 totals 14 residues. CDR1 and CDR2 (germline): LNHDA, SQIVND (reference sequence). J gave up 3 bases and V 5 bases, and 5 bases lay outside the gene matches. The CDR3 sequence is CASSPRQGHTEAFF. The CDR3 bases are TGTGCCAGTAGTCCTCGACAGGGGCACACTGAAGCTTTCTTT.

This clone is a singleton in its sample. The chain uses TRBV5-6 and TRBJ2-5; no clear D gene. The germline CDR1 and CDR2 sequences are SGHDT and YYEEEE. This CDR3 spans 14 amino acids. Trimming cost V 2 bases and J 1 base, with 9 bases left between them. This CDR3 is CASSFDRVQETQYF. The CDR3 region has the DNA TGTGCCAGCAGCTTTGATCGGGTCCAAGAGACCCAGTACTTC.

The V gene is TRBV19, the J gene TRBJ2-5; TRBD1 aligns across 8 bases. Losses at the gene ends were 9 bases for V and 2 bases for J; bases not matched to a gene: 17. Germline V gene lookup returns CDR1 LNHDA and CDR2 SQIVND (reference sequence). The CDR3 sequence is 17 residues long. CDR3 loop: CASQGAGEQGLQETQYF. CDR3 coding DNA: TGTGCCAGCCAGGGGGCGGGCGAACAAGGTCTACAAGAGACCCAGTACTTC.

This chain joins TRBV30 and TRBJ2-7, with D possibly matching TRBD1 (6 bases). This CDR3 contains 15 residues. The germline V gene encodes CDR1 GTSNPN and CDR2 SVGIG (reference sequence). Trimming pared 1 base from V and 5 bases from J, leaving 18 bases between. This CDR3 is CAWSGTTGRYHEQYF. The CDR3 nucleotides read TGTGCCTGGAGTGGAACGACAGGCCGATACCACGAGCAGTACTTC.

This sequence joins TRBV5-1 and TRBJ2-1; 11 positions match TRBD2. CDR3 size: 16 residues. Germline CDR1 and CDR2: SGHRS and YFSETQ. The V segment lost 3 bases and the J segment 7 bases; nucleotides outside the gene matches: 9. In DNA form, the CDR3 reads TGCGCCAGCAGCTCCGGAGTAGCGGGAGGGGGTAATGAGCAGTTCTTC. This translates into CASSSGVAGGGNEQFF. Combining the CDR3 with reference TRBV5-1 and TRBJ2-1 gives the whole variable domain KAGVTQTPRYLIKTRGQQVTLSCSPISGHRSVSWYQQTPGQGLQFLFEYFSETQRNKGNFPGRFSGRQFSNSRSEMNVSTLELGDSALYLCASSSGVAGGGNEQFFGPGTRLTVL.

The chain couples TRBV6-5 to TRBJ1-2; no clear D. CDR3 length: 12 residues. Trimming took off 6 bases at V and 7 bases at J, with 12 bases between the two ends. Germline assignment: CDR1 MNHEY and CDR2 SVGAGI. The CDR3 sequence is CASRHLETGYTF. CDR3 sequence (DNA): TGTGCCAGCAGGCACCTCGAAACTGGCTACACCTTC.

With respect to this clone: Other DNA sequences in this specimen translate into the identical CDR3. The rearrangement uses TRBV28 and TRBJ1-2; D is unresolved. This CDR3 region has 12 residues. Germline CDR1 MDHEN, CDR2 SYDVKM. V shed 6 bases and J shed 0 bases, with 5 bases lying between them. As DNA, the CDR3 is TGTGCCAGCAGCACACCTAACTATGGCTACACCTTC. Translated, it gives CASSTPNYGYTF.

CDR3 residues: CASSRLGTGSTDTQYF. The CDR3 nucleotides are TGTGCCAGCAGCCGGCTCGGGACAGGGAGCACAGATACGCAGTATTTT. The chain recombines TRBV11-2 with TRBJ2-3; the match to TRBD1 covers 9 bases. The CDR3 length is 16 residues. V lost 5 bases and J lost 0; bases outside the gene matches: 6. Per the germline V gene, CDR1 is SGHAT and CDR2 is FQNNGV.